This is a list of T cell receptor beta chains from one sample in a study of tumor-infiltrating lymphocytes in primary liver carcinoma. MiXCR was run by TCRdb on the multiplex PCR reads, yielding one entry per CDR3 protein. Seen here are about 330,000 distinct CDR3 sequences, around 60% observed once, and the top ten hold 5.5% to 7%. Sequencing was done on a sample of peripheral blood. The receptors here all came from a man aged 35-49 years with primary liver carcinoma and hepatitis B virus infection. The CDR3 runs from the conserved cysteine through the conserved F or W. The D gene is left open where the match is weak. Part of the rows lack a size; the others show once, few, many or a class for expanded clones.

D gene,J gene,V gene,clone size,CDR3 DNA,CDR3 protein
TRBD2,TRBJ2-7,TRBV6-1,few,TGTGCCAGCAGTGAAACTAGCGGGATTGCCTACGAGCAGTACTTC,CASSETSGIAYEQYF
NA,TRBJ2-1,TRBV5-1,NA,TGCGCCAGCAGCCCCCTGTGGGGGACCTACAATGAGCAGTTCTTC,CASSPLWGTYNEQFF
NA,TRBJ2-2,TRBV4-1,many,TGCGCCAGCAGCCAAGATTCGCAGGGATATGTTCCCGGGGAGCTGTTTTTT,CASSQDSQGYVPGELFF
NA,TRBJ2-7,TRBV28,once,TGTGCCAGCAGTTCCGGACGGGGAGGAACCTACGAGCAGTACTTC,CASSSGRGGTYEQYF
TRBD2,TRBJ2-7,TRBV11-2,NA,TGTGCCAGCAGCTCAGCGGGGGACATTTACGAGCAGTACTTC,CASSSAGDIYEQYF
NA,TRBJ2-5,TRBV11-2,NA,TGTACCAGCAGCCCGTCTCCGGCGGGGCTGGAGACCCAGTACTTC,CTSSPSPAGLETQYF
NA,TRBJ2-5,TRBV10-3,NA,TGTGCCATCAGTGAACTCGGGCCTCAGAAAGAGACCCAGTACTTC,CAISELGPQKETQYF
NA,TRBJ2-2,TRBV11-1,once,TGTGCCAACAGCAAGATGGGGGCCGGGGATCTGTTTTTT,CANSKMGAGDLFF
TRBD2,TRBJ2-7,TRBV27,NA,TGTGCCAGCAGTTCATTTACCGGCGGGAGTAGGTACGAGCAGTACTTC,CASSSFTGGSRYEQYF
NA,TRBJ1-1,TRBV30,NA,TGTGCCTGGACGGTACTTACCAACACTGAAGCTTTCTTT,CAWTVLTNTEAFF
TRBD2,TRBJ2-5,TRBV5-4,NA,TGTGCCAGCAGCCTCGGACTAGCGGGAGGGCCTGGTGCCCAGTACTTC,CASSLGLAGGPGAQYF
TRBD1,TRBJ1-5,TRBV20-1,NA,TGCAGTGCTAGAGTACCTCCGGGACAGGGCAATCAGCCCCAGCATTTT,CSARVPPGQGNQPQHF
NA,TRBJ2-1,TRBV11-3,NA,TGTGCCAGCACCCCCGGTGGGGAGAGCAATGAGCCGCAGCTCTTC,CASTPGGESNEPQLF
NA,TRBJ1-5,TRBV12-3/TRBV12-4,many,TGTGCCAGCAGAGAGGGGGTCAGCAATCAGCCCCAGCATTTT,CASREGVSNQPQHF
NA,TRBJ2-5,TRBV30,NA,TGTCCCTGGAAGTGGTGGCTAGCGAGCCAAGAGACCCAGTACTTC,CPWKWWLASQETQYF
NA,TRBJ2-7,TRBV11-2,NA,TGTGCCAGCAATGATGTGCGTTACGAGCAGTACTTC,CASNDVRYEQYF
NA,TRBJ1-1,TRBV6-5,NA,TGTGCCAGCAGCCTGAAAGAACAGGCGGCTTGGAACACTGAAGCTTTCTTT,CASSLKEQAAWNTEAFF
NA,TRBJ1-3,TRBV11-2,NA,TGTGCCAGCAGCTCCTCTTGGACAAGGGATGGAAACACCATATATTTT,CASSSSWTRDGNTIYF
NA,TRBJ2-7,TRBV7-8,NA,TGTGCCAGCAGCTCAGCGGGACAGGAGGCCTACGAGCAGTACTTC,CASSSAGQEAYEQYF
NA,TRBJ1-1,TRBV11-2,NA,TGTGCCTGCAGTCCTCTCCCGGACAGTGAAGCTTTCTTT,CACSPLPDSEAFF
NA,TRBJ2-1,TRBV5-1,NA,TGCGCCAGCAGCTTGGAAGCGTCCTTACCTACCTACAATGAGCAGTTCTTC,CASSLEASLPTYNEQFF